The entry below gives a single T cell receptor (beta chain) sequence along with its context. The target of this receptor is not known. One base away there is no much larger clone; base qualities are not given. In total, more than 500 healthy bone marrow donors made up the cohort. At the time of sampling, every cohort member was nominally healthy, though immune exposures that went unrecorded were likely present. The donor tested CMV seronegative and was one of the 352 seronegative cohort members. Each donor provided a peripheral blood sample, and peripheral blood mononuclear cells were used for TCR beta sequencing. Genomic DNA was extracted from the blood cell samples with the Qiagen DNeasy Blood Extraction Kit. Libraries were built with the immunoSEQ multiplex PCR assay. A mixture of 60 forward primers for TCR Vbeta segments and 13 reverse primers for TCR Jbeta segments was used in the multiplex PCR. The CDR3 region of rearranged TCR beta genes was amplified from genomic DNA with a multiplex PCR assay. The amplified TCR beta libraries were sequenced on the Illumina HiSeq System as 87-base-pair reads. In the original analysis: Across the 670 or so repertoires, a later analysis counted approximately 75 million unique TCR beta chains, approximately 10 million of which were shared by at least two donors. Raw reads were error-corrected and collapsed into unique sequences by a nearest-neighbor algorithm in which closely related sequences were merged to remove PCR and sequencing errors. To assign V, D and J gene segments, CDR3 sequences were aligned to IMGT reference sequences. For a sequence to be retained, a match of at least six nucleotides to both a V gene segment and a J gene segment was required. Rearrangements were classified as productive when the CDR3 lacked stop codons and remained in frame with V and J, and all other rearrangements were classified as non-productive. CDR3 was defined according to IMGT convention as the region running from the second conserved V-encoded cysteine to the conserved J-encoded phenylalanine. The earlier analysis of 550 to 650 of the donors excluded any sequence lacking an unambiguous match to a single V gene segment. An earlier analysis of some 610 of the donors called V segments functional above 56.7% productive rearrangements and segregating when the between-donor standard deviation exceeded 5%. To diagnose cytomegalovirus status from the catalog of TCR beta chain sequences, a statistical classification framework was built. A later analysis assigned V and J genes by comparing TCR nucleotide sequences with IMGT/GENE-DB human TR gene sequences. In a later analysis, CDR3 sequences and most-parsimonious VDJ recombination scenarios were assigned using the TCRdist pipeline. In a later analysis, each TCR beta chain was defined by its CDR3 amino acid sequence together with its V-gene family, and reads lacking a unique V-gene family were excluded. To address suspected cross-contamination and a sequencing artifact, a later analysis removed a few hundred highly shared, low-generation-probability nucleotide sequences. A later analysis calculated a clonal expansion index for each public chain from normalized within-repertoire ranks of inferred template counts. Generation probabilities in a later analysis came from a VDJ recombination model fitted to out-of-frame rearrangements, and those results were checked against IGoR. Hypergeometric tests were used in a later analysis to score TCR-TCR, TCR-HLA and TCR-CMV co-occurrence, with a repertoire-size bias correction applied to the TCR pairs. False discovery rates were estimated in a later analysis by permuting HLA or CMV assignments 20 times. In a later analysis, co-occurring TCRs were grouped with DBSCAN, and TCRdist sequence similarity was added when clustering was performed within HLA-allele-positive subsets. Co-occurrence clustering excluded repertoires with fewer than 30,000 or more than 120,000 public chains, plus five with anomalous nucleotide sharing. This is the immuneACCESS table as TCRdb keeps it, with only in-frame sequences that have V and J called. A part of the clones is gone; compared with another copy, unresolved V genes explain less than half, and the rest is unexplained. For V, J and clone size, that table is used; D and trimming come from the DNA. The sample has 75,000 to 95,000 clones on record, 85% to 90% of them singletons. Roughly 2.2% of the sample is in the top ten clones.

The germline V gene supplies CDR1 MNHNS and CDR2 SASEGT. V lost 0 bases and J lost 4 bases, and the count of bases not matched to a germline gene is 5. There are 16 amino acids in the CDR3, from cysteine to phenylalanine inclusive. Here the CDR3 DNA is all that survives: 48 bases in frame from base 1. This sample was included in a study of cytomegalovirus exposure and HLA in healthy donors (dated by TCRdb to 2016 to 2017). Looking at the study overall: In an earlier analysis of fewer than 750 of the donors, 276 Gb of sequence data and some 120 million unique TCR beta sequences from 150 million to 200 million T cells were reported. About 330 gigabases of sequencing data and approximately 91 million unique TCR sequences made up an early release that covered several hundred HLA-typed donors. Of the approximately 400 genotyped donors, roughly 76% were placed in the genetic ancestry cluster associated with self-reported Caucasian donors. The aim of the study was to test whether cataloging public T cell receptors could identify signatures of past pathogen exposure. The T cell repertoires of roughly 660 subjects were profiled by immunosequencing and related to cytomegalovirus serostatus. Besides the first cohort of roughly 640 subjects, a separate validation cohort made up of 120 different subjects was used. The study combined high-throughput TCR immunosequencing, statistical association of individual TCRs with disease status, and machine learning to predict cytomegalovirus infection status. To study patterns of TCR occurrence, a later analysis re-analyzed previously published TCR beta repertoires from several hundred donors and added high-resolution HLA genotyping. In the later analysis, no new phenotypic data were used to find candidate immune exposures; instead, reliance was placed on TCR beta sequences and their occurrence across donors. To decide whether each TCR beta V gene segment behaved as functional or pseudogenic, an earlier analysis of some 600 of the donors relied on high-throughput TCR beta sequencing. Donor age, sex, ethnicity and CMV serostatus were compiled together with the repertoire data. A later genetic analysis took genome-wide SNP genotypes for about 55% of the roughly 700 donors and used that subset as a discovery cohort. All discovery cohort repertoires had been generated on a single sequencing platform. Both class I and class II loci were covered by HLA typing, at four-digit resolution. The number of donors typed differed by locus, with about 620-630 for A, B, C, DRB1 and DQB1, around 520 for DQA1, approximately 580 for DPA1, and under 490 for DPB1. Roughly 5 DR-DQ haplotypes were handled as single units for association and clustering, since linkage in the cohort was strong. Across some 400 genotyped donors of the cohort, an average of about 250,000 unique TCR beta nucleotide sequences per donor were sequenced, and roughly 20% of those sequences were non-productive.

Overall results and qualifications from the work: Broadly in line with IMGT annotations, most TCR beta V segments showed up in productive rearrangements about 87% or about 30% of the time in an earlier analysis of a few hundred of the donors. Three of the identified cytomegalovirus-associated TCR beta chains were confirmed in vitro to be specific for cytomegalovirus antigens. Because counts were too low, roughly 17 rarely observed V segments, including chromosome 9 orphons, were left out of the earlier analysis of some 640 of the donors. According to a later analysis, TCR association rates differed among HLA loci, with DRB1 alleles showing the most associated TCRs and HLA-C alleles showing the fewest. The authors suggested that the approach could potentially be generalized to other disease states and immunological phenotypes. The sequencing pipeline was judged likely to have produced a cluster of highly shared sequence variants as a technical artifact. Specific HLA alleles were associated with 15,000 to 20,000 TCR beta sequences at a false discovery rate of 0.05 in a later analysis. Immune exposure information for the cohort was limited to CMV serostatus. HLA typing was unavailable for some donors at each locus, so association tests used only the typed subset. When HLA alleles, especially DR and DQ, strongly co-occurred, attributing TCR associations to individual alleles was difficult. A further reported finding was that TCR beta sequences accurately predicted the HLA-A and HLA-B alleles for most subjects in the first cohort. The study listed 150 to 200 TCR beta chains as associated with cytomegalovirus. A later genetic analysis reported fewer N-insertions in productive TCRs among donors in an Asian-associated ancestry cluster than the approximately 700-donor mean. Sequencing depth was assumed to be roughly uniform across donors in the presence/absence analyses, though that assumption may not hold. While some public TCRs were present in many individuals, most TCR sequences turned up only very rarely across donors. The classifier was reported to diagnose cytomegalovirus status with high specificity and sensitivity in both the original and validation cohorts. Correlated functional status among segregating V segments might reflect linkage disequilibrium, but an unknown experimental factor could not be ruled out. In this cohort, only TCR beta chains were sequenced, and detectable features were limited by the absence of alpha or paired-chain data. Because the 87-base-pair reads could not distinguish some IMGT-functional V segments, including TRBV6-2 and TRBV6-3, those segments were excluded. In a later analysis, HLA-associated TCR beta chains showed more clonal expansion and lower generation probabilities than non-associated chains that were equally common. According to a later analysis, parvovirus B19, influenza, CMV and Epstein-Barr virus appeared linked to several top co-occurrence clusters. In a later genetic analysis, a missense DCLRE1C variant was associated with V-gene and J-gene trimming of TCR beta chains, and the association was replicated in an independent cohort. A later analysis found that most CMV-associated TCR beta chains appeared HLA-restricted, with HLA associations seemingly driven largely by CMV exposure.

The material sequenced was PBMCs. This TCR was sampled from a man aged 18 to 30 in good health and CMV-seronegative. Recombination linked TRBV6-1 to TRBJ2-5, with 10 junctional bases fitting TRBD1. At the DNA level, the sequence is TGTGCCAGCAGTGAAGCGCCAGGGACAGGGGCAGAGACCCAGTACTTC. The encoded protein is CASSEAPGTGAETQYF.